This T cell receptor beta chain came from a study of shared clonotypes between healthy human individuals. Across the study: Used for every donor were three CD4 naive, three CD4 memory, two CD8 naive and one CD8 memory plate. Broader study findings: For naive CD4 cells, roughly 5% of clonotypes were shared across a few donors. Rarefaction exposed incomplete sorted-subset sequencing despite large depth. When compared with the clonotypes that were shared by all four sorted-subset donors, the non-shared clonotypes turned out to have lower generation probabilities.

On this clone: Its target is not known.

Data came from immunoSEQ multiplex PCR; TCRdb stores just in-frame clones and leaves some out. Among about 800,000 clones listed, about 96% were seen once. Trimming left V 2 bases short and J 6 bases short, with 13 bases between. Germline V gives CDR1 SEHNR, CDR2 FQNEAQ (reference sequence). CDR3 size: 15 residues. Naive CD8 cells comprised CD45RO-negative, CCR7-positively selected cells, excluding terminally differentiated effector memory CD45RA+ cells. This clonotype originated in a man aged 30 to 45 in good health. The chain combines TRBV7-9 with TRBJ2-2; perhaps TRBD1 as D (6 bases). The sequenced sample was naive CD8+ T cells sorted from blood. For the CDR3, the DNA is TGTGCCAGCAGCTTACAGGACAGCCTGGCCGGGGAGCTGTTTTTT. Protein sequence: CASSLQDSLAGELFF.